These 24 T cell receptor beta chains were sequenced from one sample in a study of T cell repertoires in cytomegalovirus infection. Their antigens are not known. TCRdb reprocessed the reads via MiXCR and lists one record per CDR3 protein. Among around 900,000 distinct CDR3 sequences listed, around 30% were seen once. Sequences were derived from cultured CD8+ T cells from PBMCs, sampled from culture after CMV antigen stimulation. The receptors originated from a human donor in good health (CMV status not recorded). Some clones in this sample may be carry-over from other donors' samples.

In regard to this clonotype: Germline and junction disagree at one end, which may indicate a read error. The chain carries TRBV7-2 and TRBJ1-6; the D is unclear. The CDR3 runs 17 residues. The germline gives CDR1 SGHTA, CDR2 FQGNSA. Written as DNA, the CDR3 is TGTGCCAGCAGCCTCAGTCGGTGGGATCTCTATCATTCACCCCTCCACTTT. This sequence encodes CASSLSRWDLYHSPLHF.

The rearrangement joins TRBV7-2 to TRBJ2-5, with D hard to call. This CDR3 comprises 15 residues. Germline CDR1 reads SGHTA; CDR2 reads FQGNSA. V lost 5 bases and J lost 5, with 18 bases in between. CDR3 sequence (DNA): TGTGCCAGCAGCCTAGTGGGGTCCGGTTGGGAGACCCAGTACTTC. The encoded protein is CASSLVGSGWETQYF.

The chain is built from TRBV20-1 and TRBJ2-3, with TRBD2 matching over 8 bases. The CDR3 consists of 15 residues. Unmatched junction bases numbered 8, after V lost 6 bases and J lost 0 bases. Germline CDR1 reads DFQATT; CDR2 reads SNEGSKA (reference sequence). For the CDR3, the DNA is TGCAGTGCCAGACGGGGGGGTAGTAGCACAGATACGCAGTATTTT. Its protein is CSARRGGSSTDTQYF.

V gene TRBV12-3 or TRBV12-4 combines with J gene TRBJ1-2; D gene uncertain. Trimming shortened V by 6 bases and J by 2 bases, and 13 bases separated the two germline ends. This CDR3 has 14 residues. The CDR3 region has the DNA TGTGCCAGCAGCTCAGCGCCAGAGAACTATGGCTACACCTTC. Translation: CASSSAPENYGYTF.

This clonotype was observed a few times. The V and J genes are TRBV6-6 and TRBJ1-2; maybe TRBD1 (6 bases). The CDR3 loop spans 14 amino acids. Germline values: CDR1 MNHNY, CDR2 SVGAGI (reference sequence). Trimming took off 0 bases at V and 6 bases at J, with 11 bases between the two ends. The DNA of the CDR3 is TGTGCCAGCAGTTACTCGCTAGGACAGAATGGCTACACCTTC. Translated: CASSYSLGQNGYTF.

The chain uses TRBV5-1 and TRBJ2-1, with 8 bases identical to TRBD2. The germline CDR1 and CDR2 sequences are SGHRS and YFSETQ. J was trimmed by 2 bases and V by 0 bases; bases with no gene match: 16. The length of the CDR3 is 20 residues. The CDR3 DNA is TGCGCCAGCAGCTTGGGACCAGCAGTCAGGACTAGCTTCACCTACAATGAGCAGTTCTTC. Translation: CASSLGPAVRTSFTYNEQFF.

Ten or more counts support this clonotype. This chain joins TRBV7-2 and TRBJ2-5; D possibly corresponds to TRBD2 (5 bases). This CDR3 contains 14 residues. V was pared by 5 bases and J by 5 bases, with 15 bases between. The germline V gene has CDR1 SGHTA and CDR2 FQGNSA. This CDR3 reads CASSPTPRGETQYF. In DNA form, the CDR3 reads TGTGCCAGCAGCCCGACCCCCCGCGGGGAGACCCAGTACTTC.

The gene calls are TRBV7-4 and TRBJ1-5; tentative D call: TRBD1 (5 bases). The V gene lost 4 bases and the J gene lost 6 bases, with 10 bases spanning the gap. Germline CDR1 reads SGHVT; CDR2 reads SQSDAQ. There are 13 residues in the CDR3. CDR3 nucleotide sequence: TGTGCCAGCAGCTGGGACGTTAGTCAGCCCCAGCATTTT. Translation gives CASSWDVSQPQHF.

This clonotype showed up just a few times. The V call is TRBV7-6, the J call TRBJ1-1, with TRBD1 matching over 7 bases. The CDR3 runs 18 residues. Trimming took 6 bases from V and 2 from J; bases not matched to a gene: 18. The V gene's germline CDR1 is SGHVS and CDR2 FNYEAQ. The CDR3 nucleotides read TGTGCCAGCAGGGAACCCGGGACAAGGGGGCCGGAAAACACTGAAGCTTTCTTT. Encoded protein: CASREPGTRGPENTEAFF.

This clonotype was found a few times. The V and J genes are TRBV6-2 or TRBV6-3 and TRBJ2-3, with 14 bases matching TRBD2. Germline V gene lookup returns CDR1 MNHEY and CDR2 SVGEGT. V gave up 6 bases and J gave up 0 bases; unmatched junction bases: 11. The CDR3 contains 19 residues. CDR3 nucleotide sequence: TGTGCCAGCAGGCGCGACCTTGGACTAGCGGGGGGAAGCACAGATACGCAGTATTTT. This translates into CASRRDLGLAGGSTDTQYF.

For the CDR3, the DNA is TGTGCCAGCAGCACCCGGACAGGGGGGGGGGAAACAGATACGCAGTATTTT. Protein sequence: CASSTRTGGGETDTQYF. The chain recombines TRBV9 with TRBJ2-3, with 10 bases lining up with TRBD1. The CDR3 length is 17 residues. V was clipped by 4 bases and J by 3 bases; unmatched bases: 11. From germline, CDR1 is SGDLS and CDR2 YYNGEE.

J is TRBJ2-7 and V is TRBV14; D gene ambiguous. Trimming removed 2 bases from V and 0 bases from J, with 14 bases in between. CDR1 is SGHDN, CDR2 FVKESK, per germline. CDR3 length equals 16 residues. CDR3 residues: CASSQSLTSLSYEQYV. As DNA, the CDR3 is TGTGCCAGCAGCCAATCATTAACTTCCCTCTCCTACGAGCAGTACGTC.

This clonotype turned up a few times. This chain links TRBV7-9 with TRBJ2-6, with 7 bases identical to TRBD1. This CDR3 has 17 residues. Germline V gene data show CDR1 as SEHNR and CDR2 as FQNEAQ (reference sequence). J lost 1 base, V lost 2 bases, and 5 bases had no gene match. CDR3 residues: CASSLRTGVSGANVLTF. The CDR3 DNA is TGTGCCAGCAGCTTAAGGACAGGTGTTTCTGGGGCCAACGTCCTGACTTTC.

In this sample, this clonotype turned up a few times. The chain is built from TRBV4-3 and TRBJ1-4; tentative D call: TRBD1 (5 bases). V lost 0 bases and J lost 4, with 15 bases in between. CDR1 and CDR2 (germline): LGHNA, YSLEER. CDR3 size: 17 residues. CDR3 residues: CASSQDLYVGDNEKLFF. CDR3 bases: TGCGCCAGCAGCCAAGATTTGTACGTAGGGGATAATGAAAAACTGTTTTTT.

The sample holds many counts of this clonotype. The rearrangement links TRBV7-2 to TRBJ2-2; D not resolved. The CDR3 runs to 14 residues. The V gene's germline CDR1 is SGHTA and CDR2 FQGNSA. Trimming removed 2 bases from V and 1 base from J, with 5 bases in between. This CDR3 reads CASSLYMNTGELFF. CDR3 nucleotide sequence: TGTGCCAGCAGCTTATACATGAACACCGGGGAGCTGTTTTTT. The complete variable domain, with remaining parts taken from reference TRBV7-2 and TRBJ2-2, reads GAGVSQSPSNKVTEKGKDVELRCDPISGHTALYWYRQSLGQGLEFLIYFQGNSAPDKSGLPSDRFSAERTGGSVSTLTIQRTQQEDSAVYLCASSLYMNTGELFFGEGSRLTVL.

This rearrangement joins TRBV2 to TRBJ1-2, with 7 positions matching TRBD1. This CDR3 contains 16 residues. V dropped 8 bases and J dropped 4; count of bases not matched to a gene: 16. The V gene's germline CDR1 is SNHLY and CDR2 FYNNEI. CDR3 nucleotides: TGTGCCAGCGGGACAGATCTAGATATGCGCTTCTATGGCTACACCTTC. Protein: CASGTDLDMRFYGYTF. Using reference TRBV2 and TRBJ1-2 for the parts outside the CDR3, the full variable domain is EPEVTQTPSHQVTQMGQEVILRCVPISNHLYFYWYRQILGQKVEFLVSFYNNEISEKSEIFDDQFSVERPDGSNFTLKIRSTKLEDSAMYFCASGTDLDMRFYGYTFGSGTRLTVV.

The chain carries TRBV7-9 and TRBJ1-4, with D uncertain. The CDR3 has 12 residues. Germline V gene sequence: CDR1 SEHNR, CDR2 FQNEAQ (reference sequence). Trimming pared 5 bases from V and 7 bases from J, leaving 8 bases between. CDR3: CASSRQREKLFF. The CDR3 nucleotides read TGTGCCAGCAGCCGCCAACGTGAAAAACTGTTTTTT.

V and J are TRBV15 and TRBJ2-1; tentatively, D is TRBD2 (5 bases). Germline-derived CDR1 and CDR2 are LNHNV and YYDKDF (reference sequence). Trimming took 0 bases from V and 9 from J, leaving 12 bases between them. This CDR3 has 14 residues. CDR3 in DNA: TGTGCCACCAGCAGAGATTATCGGGGTGGTGAGCAGTTCTTC. It is translated as CATSRDYRGGEQFF. The whole variable domain, filled in from reference TRBV15 and TRBJ2-1, reads DAMVIQNPRYQVTQFGKPVTLSCSQTLNHNVMYWYQQKSSQAPKLLFHYYDKDFNNEADTPDNFQSRRPNTSFCFLDIRSPGLGDTAMYLCATSRDYRGGEQFFGPGTRLTVL.

This CDR3 is CATSERGIPYNEQFF. The CDR3 coding sequence is TGTGCCACCAGTGAAAGGGGGATTCCCTACAATGAGCAGTTCTTC. The rearrangement joins TRBV24-1 to TRBJ2-1, with a weak D call TRBD1 (6 bases). Germline V gives CDR1 KGHDR, CDR2 SFDVKD. The CDR3 runs to 15 residues. Deletions cut 4 bases from V and 2 bases from J, with 11 bases between.

The chain combines TRBV12-3 or TRBV12-4 with TRBJ2-7; D gene unclear. V shed 1 base and J shed 6 bases, with 7 bases lying between them. The CDR3 consists of 12 residues. CDR3 nucleotides: TGTGCCAGCAGTTTAGGCGCTAGCGAGCAGTACTTC. It specifies CASSLGASEQYF.

The sample holds many counts of this clonotype. The chain recombines TRBV6-5 with TRBJ2-6; D gene ambiguous. V was clipped by 2 bases and J by 0 bases, with 5 bases between them. This CDR3 region has 15 residues. Germline V gives CDR1 MNHEY, CDR2 SVGAGI. In DNA form, the CDR3 reads TGTGCCAGCAGTTACGACCGCTCTGGGGCCAACGTCCTGACTTTC. Translated, it gives CASSYDRSGANVLTF.

The gene calls are TRBV20-1 and TRBJ2-7, with unresolved D. Germline loops: CDR1 DFQATT, CDR2 SNEGSKA (reference sequence). The V end lost 7 bases, the J end lost 3 bases, and 10 bases lay between the germline ends. The CDR3 consists of 11 residues. DNA of the CDR3: TGCAGTGTTGCCCTTAACTACGAGCAGTACTTC. Translating gives CSVALNYEQYF.

The J gene is TRBJ1-2, the V gene TRBV27, with D perhaps TRBD1 (6 bases). The CDR3 contains 14 residues. CDR1 and CDR2 (germline): MNHEY, SMNVEV (reference sequence). V was shortened by 10 bases and J by 1 base, with 16 bases between the two germline ends. The CDR3 DNA sequence: TGTGCCAACAGGGAAAGGGACAATAACTATGGCTACACCTTC. Its translation: CANRERDNNYGYTF.

This rearrangement joins TRBV5-1 to TRBJ2-7; 7 nucleotides align to TRBD1. The CDR3 runs to 13 residues. Unmatched junction bases numbered 2, after V lost 0 bases and J lost 5 bases. CDR1 is SGHRS, CDR2 YFSETQ, per germline. CDR3 DNA: TGCGCCAGCAGCTTGGGGACAGGACACGAGCAGTACGTC. Translation: CASSLGTGHEQYV.